A single sample is the source of the 21 T cell receptor beta chains below, sequenced in a study of T cells after yellow fever vaccination. In TCRdb, the 5' RACE reads were re-called with MiXCR into one record per CDR3 protein. Found here are 300,000 to 350,000 distinct CDR3 sequences, around 4.3% of them singletons; the top ten hold approximately 19%. The sequencing here drew on PBMCs, taken 15 days after the yellow fever booster vaccination. Every receptor here comes from a man between 18 and 35 years old who received the YFV17D yellow fever vaccine.

This chain joins TRBV12-3 or TRBV12-4 and TRBJ1-1, with D hard to call. The length of the CDR3 is 11 residues. Trimming took off 2 bases at V and 6 bases at J, with 4 bases between the two ends. CDR3 DNA sequence: TGTGCCAGCAGTTTATATGCTGAAGCTTTCTTT. This codes for CASSLYAEAFF.

The chain carries TRBV5-6 and TRBJ1-1, with unresolved D. CDR1 SGHDT and CDR2 YYEEEE come from the germline V gene. Trimming cost V 4 bases and J 6 bases, with 7 bases left between them. The CDR3 loop spans 11 amino acids. CDR3 coding DNA: TGTGCCAGCAGCCGGTTCGCTGAAGCTTTCTTT. It specifies CASSRFAEAFF.

The V and J genes are TRBV20-1 and TRBJ2-3; 9 bases agree with TRBD2. V trimming: 5 bases; J trimming: 3 bases; junction bases outside the gene matches: 18. The CDR3 spans 18 residues. From germline, CDR1 is DFQATT and CDR2 SNEGSKA (reference sequence). The CDR3 protein is CSAGGGTSSGPRTDTQYF. The CDR3 DNA reads as TGCAGTGCTGGGGGGGGGACTAGCTCAGGTCCACGGACAGATACGCAGTATTTT.

This clonotype was found a few times. The rearrangement uses TRBV7-2 and TRBJ1-1; D gene unclear. Trimming removed 7 bases at V and 5 bases at J, with 17 bases between. The CDR3 loop spans 14 amino acids. Germline assignment: CDR1 SGHTA and CDR2 FQGNSA. CDR3 bases: TGTGCCAGCACACCGAGGGTGGGTTCGACTGAAGCTTTCTTT. Translation gives CASTPRVGSTEAFF.

This clonotype came up many times. V is TRBV24-1 and J is TRBJ2-1; TRBD2 might be the D (7 bases). CDR3 length: 17 residues. Germline loops: CDR1 KGHDR, CDR2 SFDVKD. V dropped 5 bases and J dropped 7 bases, with 23 bases sitting between them. CDR3 in amino acids: CATSGPTGGPRGNEQFF. The CDR3 DNA reads TGTGCCACCAGTGGTCCCACGGGGGGCCCTCGGGGGAATGAGCAGTTCTTC.

The CDR3, as DNA: TGTGCCAGCAGCAATAAGGGGACAGGGTTAGAAAAACTGTTTTTT. It specifies CASSNKGTGLEKLFF. The chain links TRBV21-1 to TRBJ1-4; the table's D call TRBD1 went unverified against the DNA. TRBV21-1 is assigned pseudogene status. The CDR3 has 15 residues.

V gene TRBV14 combines with J gene TRBJ2-5; 7 bases line up with TRBD1. In germline, CDR1 is SGHDN, CDR2 FVKESK. Germline trimming cut 2 bases from V and 3 bases from J; bases unmatched to any gene: 3. The CDR3 has 14 residues. In DNA form, the CDR3 reads TGTGCCAGCAGCCAATGGACAGGAAAAGAGACCCAGTACTTC. This gives the protein CASSQWTGKETQYF.

There are a few counts of this clonotype. The V gene is TRBV7-2, the J gene TRBJ1-1, with 8 positions matching TRBD1. Germline V lookup: CDR1 SGHTA, CDR2 FQGNSA. The junction had 5 bases not matched to a gene; V was cut back by 6 bases and J by 5 bases. This CDR3 contains 13 residues. The CDR3 loop reads CASRFTGGTEAFF. For the CDR3, the DNA is TGTGCCAGCAGATTCACAGGGGGAACTGAAGCTTTCTTT.

In its sample, this clonotype was seen a few times. The gene calls are TRBV13 and TRBJ2-2, with 9 bases matching TRBD1. Losses at the gene ends were 7 bases for V and 6 bases for J; bases not matched to a gene: 6. Germline values: CDR1 PRHDT, CDR2 FYEKMQ (reference sequence). This CDR3 comprises 14 residues. DNA of the CDR3: TGTGCCAGCATAGGGACAGGGAGATCCGGGGAGCTGTTTTTT. Protein sequence: CASIGTGRSGELFF.

This clonotype was detected ten times or more. CDR3 region: CASSLGSRGSGQPQHF. CDR3 sequence (DNA): TGTGCCAGCAGCTTAGGTTCGCGGGGCTCCGGCCAGCCCCAGCATTTT. The chain is built from TRBV7-2 and TRBJ1-5; D possibly corresponds to TRBD1 (5 bases). V lost 1 base, J lost 7 bases, and 17 bases lay in between. CDR3 length: 16 amino acids. Germline-derived CDR1 and CDR2 are SGHTA and FQGNSA.

The sample holds many counts of this clonotype. The genes are TRBV6-5 and TRBJ1-6; weak D call: TRBD1 (5 bases). Trimming cost V 2 bases and J 10 bases, with 15 bases left between them. CDR1 and CDR2 from the germline V gene are MNHEY and SVGAGI. The CDR3 has 15 amino acids. As DNA, the CDR3 is TGTGCCAGCAGTTACGGGGGGGGTGTTGGGTCACCCCTCCACTTT. Its translation is CASSYGGGVGSPLHF.

Only a few counts were recorded for this clonotype. J is TRBJ1-2 and V is TRBV7-9; D unclear. The CDR3 is 13 residues long. CDR1 is SEHNR, CDR2 FQNEAQ, per germline (reference sequence). Trimming removed 5 bases from V and 4 bases from J, with 11 bases in between. CDR3 loop: CASSPGEVYGYTF. The CDR3 DNA reads TGTGCCAGCAGCCCTGGGGAGGTCTATGGCTACACCTTC.

This clonotype came up many times. V usage is TRBV6-5 and J usage is TRBJ2-3; D not certain. Germline V gene data show CDR1 as MNHEY and CDR2 as SVGAGI. The ends were cut back, 0 bases at V and 0 bases at J, with 7 bases in the middle. The CDR3 consists of 15 residues. CDR3 nucleotides: TGTGCCAGCAGTTACTCGGCTGGAAGCACAGATACGCAGTATTTT. Translated: CASSYSAGSTDTQYF.

This clonotype has ten or more counts. The rearrangement links TRBV7-2 to TRBJ2-3; D is ambiguous. Germline CDR1 and CDR2: SGHTA and FQGNSA. CDR3 length: 11 amino acids. V was trimmed by 5 bases and J by 6 bases, leaving 6 bases between them. CDR3 sequence (DNA): TGTGCCAGCAGCCCGAAGGATACGCAGTATTTT. It translates to CASSPKDTQYF. The full variable domain, rest sourced from reference TRBV7-2 and TRBJ2-3, is GAGVSQSPSNKVTEKGKDVELRCDPISGHTALYWYRQSLGQGLEFLIYFQGNSAPDKSGLPSDRFSAERTGGSVSTLTIQRTQQEDSAVYLCASSPKDTQYFGPGTRLTVL.

This rearrangement joins TRBV6-6 to TRBJ1-1; D is perhaps TRBD1 (5 bases). Germline CDR1 and CDR2: MNHNY and SVGAGI (reference sequence). This CDR3 has 12 residues. This chain's CDR3 is CVGEGNNGEAFF. The CDR3 region has the DNA TGTGTAGGGGAGGGGAACAATGGTGAAGCTTTCTTT.

This clonotype has only one observation. CDR3 in amino acids: CSATGTSGGAEQFF. DNA for the CDR3: TGCAGTGCTACCGGGACTAGCGGGGGGGCCGAGCAGTTCTTC. V usage is TRBV20-1 and J usage is TRBJ2-7; 16 bases are shared with TRBD2. The end of the DNA is better explained by TRBJ2-1, so the J call may be wrong. In germline, CDR1 is DFQATT, CDR2 SNEGSKA (reference sequence). This CDR3 spans 14 amino acids.

Here the CDR3 reads CASRESGTEAFF. The DNA of the CDR3 is TGTGCCAGCAGAGAAAGTGGTACTGAAGCTTTCTTT. This chain connects TRBV2 to TRBJ1-1; D gene uncertain. The CDR3 runs to 12 residues. Germline loops: CDR1 SNHLY, CDR2 FYNNEI. Trimming left V 6 bases short and J 5 bases short, with 10 bases between.

The rearrangement links TRBV6-6 to TRBJ1-2; tentative D call: TRBD1 (6 bases). The germline V and J ends were trimmed by 5 bases and 0 bases, with 16 bases remaining between them. The CDR3 spans 16 residues. Germline V gives CDR1 MNHNY, CDR2 SVGAGI (reference sequence). This CDR3 reads CASSPRGTSANYGYTF. In DNA form, the CDR3 reads TGTGCCAGCAGTCCACGAGGGACAAGCGCTAACTATGGCTACACCTTC.

This sequence joins TRBV20-1 and TRBJ2-1, with 12 bases lining up with TRBD2. The CDR3 totals 14 residues. Germline V gene lookup returns CDR1 DFQATT and CDR2 SNEGSKA (reference sequence). The V gene end was trimmed by 6 bases and the J gene end by 10 bases; junction bases not matched to a gene: 10. The CDR3 loop reads CSADLAGGPGEQFF. Written as DNA, the CDR3 is TGCAGTGCGGACCTAGCGGGGGGGCCTGGAGAGCAGTTCTTC.

The sample holds one count of this clonotype. The chain joins TRBV7-2 to TRBJ2-1; TRBD2 matches at 7 bases. Per the germline V gene, CDR1 is SGHTA and CDR2 is FQGNSA. This CDR3 region has 14 residues. V trimming: 5 bases; J trimming: 7 bases; junction bases outside the gene matches: 8. CDR3 nucleotide sequence: TGTGCCAGCAGCCTTTGGGGGGGGGTGAATGAGCAGTTCTTC. This encodes CASSLWGGVNEQFF.

The CDR3 reads CASSKGEDSKNLYNEQFF. CDR3 DNA: TGTGCCAGCAGCAAAGGGGAGGACTCAAAAAACCTATACAATGAGCAGTTCTTC. The chain has TRBV21-1 and TRBJ2-1; TRBD2, the table's D call, lacks a check against the DNA. TRBV21-1 is a pseudogene. This CDR3 spans 18 amino acids.